Below, 25 T cell receptor beta chains from the same sample are listed, as sequenced in a study of vaccination and CD4 T cells after COVID-19 (dated by TCRdb to the early 2020s). The treatment or condition tag for this specimen amounts to: roughly ten-day PBMC culture with coronavirus spike peptide pools or control peptides (ViraFEST assay). Library preparation used PCR. The run used an Illumina iSeq 100. At the Johns Hopkins FTIC core, DNA from the cultured CD4+ T cells underwent TCR sequencing with the Oncomine TCR Beta short-read assay. The public sequencing data were trimmed at Q25 with fastp and processed into clonotypes with MiXCR by TCRdb, which kept only in-frame beta chains. Rows are combined by CDR3 protein, so each entry shows the most common genes and DNA. This sample has approximately 19,000 distinct CDR3 sequences in its table, and 51% of those were observed once. Jointly, the top ten make up 10% of the sample.

These receptors' antigens are unknown. Sequenced here: CD4+ T cells from blood, cultured in vitro, sampled before SARS-CoV-2 vaccination. Receptors originate from a human donor who had recovered from COVID-19.

The chain joins TRBV11-2 to TRBJ2-5; TRBD1 agrees at 7 bases. The CDR3 runs to 17 residues. From germline, CDR1 is SGHAT and CDR2 FQNNGV. V lost 0 bases to trimming and J lost 5 bases; unmatched junction nucleotides: 12. CDR3 sequence: CASSLDPRPNRGETQYF. The DNA of the CDR3 is TGTGCCAGCAGCTTAGATCCTAGACCCAACAGGGGTGAGACCCAGTACTTC.

The V and J genes are TRBV28 and TRBJ2-1, with TRBD2 matching 9 bases. The CDR3 totals 16 residues. Germline CDR1 is MDHEN and CDR2 is SYDVKM. Trimming took 2 bases from V and 4 from J; bases not matched to a gene: 6. The CDR3: CASSLARLAGYNEQFF. DNA of the CDR3: TGTGCCAGCAGTTTAGCCCGGCTAGCGGGATACAATGAGCAGTTCTTC.

V and J are TRBV6-2 or TRBV6-3 and TRBJ2-7; D ambiguous. This CDR3 is built from 11 residues. Germline CDR1 reads MNHEY; CDR2 reads SVGEGT. V was pared by 6 bases and J by 1 base, with 4 bases between. CDR3 coding DNA: TGTGCCAGCAGCCCATCCTACGAGCAGTACTTC. Translation: CASSPSYEQYF.

The chain links TRBV25-1 to TRBJ2-5; D is perhaps TRBD1 or TRBD2 (6 bases each). Trimming removed 4 bases from V and 5 bases from J, with 11 bases in between. Germline CDR1 MGHDK, CDR2 SYGVNS. The CDR3 consists of 13 residues. The CDR3 region has the DNA TGTGCCAGCAGTGGGGGGGCCTGGGAGACCCAGTACTTC. Translated: CASSGGAWETQYF. Drawing the rest from reference TRBV25-1 and TRBJ2-5, the complete variable domain is EADIYQTPRYLVIGTGKKITLECSQTMGHDKMYWYQQDPGMELHLIHYSYGVNSTEKGDLSSESTVSRIRTEHFPLTLESARPSHTSQYLCASSGGAWETQYFGPGTRLLVL.

This clonotype has more than one count but fewer than ten. This rearrangement joins TRBV2 to TRBJ1-2, with D perhaps matching TRBD1 (5 bases). Germline CDR1 reads SNHLY; CDR2 reads FYNNEI. The V and J ends lost 4 bases and 2 bases respectively, with 8 bases between them. This CDR3 has 13 residues. The CDR3 reads CASSGDLNYGYTF. CDR3 nucleotides: TGTGCCAGCAGTGGGGACCTAAACTATGGCTACACCTTC.

The chain is built from TRBV19 and TRBJ1-5; 8 bases agree with TRBD1. Unmatched junction bases numbered 7, after V lost 8 bases and J lost 7 bases. CDR1 and CDR2 from the germline V gene are LNHDA and SQIVND (reference sequence). This CDR3 spans 13 amino acids. CDR3 DNA: TGTGCCAGTTCTCAGGGGGCCAGACAGCCCCAGCATTTT. Its translation: CASSQGARQPQHF. Looking up the rest from reference TRBV19 and TRBJ1-5 gives the full variable domain: DGGITQSPKYLFRKEGQNVTLSCEQNLNHDAMYWYRQDPGQGLRLIYYSQIVNDFQKGDIAEGYSVSREKKESFPLTVTSAQKNPTAFYLCASSQGARQPQHFGDGTRLSIL.

This chain joins TRBV6-1 and TRBJ1-6; TRBD1 agrees at 10 bases. J was trimmed by 6 bases and V by 4 bases; bases with no gene match: 3. From germline, CDR1 is MNHNS and CDR2 SASEGT. The CDR3 spans 15 residues. The CDR3 region is CASSGTGGFNSPLHF. In nucleotides, the CDR3 is TGTGCCAGCAGTGGGACAGGGGGATTTAATTCACCCCTCCACTTT.

The V and J genes are TRBV20-1 and TRBJ2-7; TRBD2 agrees at 10 bases. CDR3 length: 16 residues. V gave up 0 bases and J gave up 0 bases; unmatched junction bases: 5. Germline lookup yields CDR1 DFQATT and CDR2 SNEGSKA (reference sequence). CDR3 sequence: CSARDLAGVHSYEQYF. CDR3 coding DNA: TGCAGTGCTAGAGATCTAGCGGGAGTTCACTCCTACGAGCAGTACTTC.

The chain employs TRBV11-1 and TRBJ2-4, with TRBD1 identical over 10 bases. Germline CDR1 is SGHAT and CDR2 is FQDESV (reference sequence). V lost 4 bases, J lost 4 bases, and 10 bases stayed unmatched. This CDR3 has 17 residues. The CDR3 is CASSSAATGGTKNIQYF. In nucleotides, the CDR3 is TGTGCCAGCAGCTCCGCGGCGACAGGGGGCACAAAAAACATTCAGTACTTC.

This clonotype was counted a few times. The V gene is TRBV7-9, the J gene TRBJ1-1; D remains ambiguous. Trimming cost V 6 bases and J 3 bases, with 11 bases left between them. The CDR3 is 13 amino acids. Germline V gene sequence: CDR1 SEHNR, CDR2 FQNEAQ (reference sequence). CDR3 sequence: CASRAVSHTEAFF. The CDR3 DNA is TGTGCCAGCAGAGCGGTGAGCCACACTGAAGCTTTCTTT.

The rearrangement links TRBV2 to TRBJ1-6, with TRBD1 matching 9 bases. V dropped 7 bases and J dropped 6; count of bases not matched to a gene: 7. The CDR3 covers 15 residues. Germline-derived CDR1 and CDR2 are SNHLY and FYNNEI. The CDR3 loop is CASIPRTGANSPLHF. CDR3 in DNA: TGTGCCAGCATTCCACGGACAGGGGCTAATTCACCCCTCCACTTT.

The V gene is TRBV20-1, the J gene TRBJ2-1; the match to TRBD2 covers 8 bases. TRBJ2-7 matches the DNA end more closely, so the J call is doubtful. The length of the CDR3 is 13 residues. Germline lookup yields CDR1 DFQATT and CDR2 SNEGSKA (reference sequence). The chain's CDR3 is CSARLAGSYEQYF. The CDR3 DNA is TGCAGTGCCCGTCTAGCGGGCTCCTACGAGCAGTACTTC.

The V and J genes are TRBV7-6 and TRBJ2-5; tentative D call: TRBD2 (6 bases). Germline assignment: CDR1 SGHVS and CDR2 FNYEAQ. This CDR3 region has 14 residues. Trimming took off 1 base at V and 4 bases at J, with 10 bases between the two ends. DNA of the CDR3: TGTGCCAGCAGCTTAGTCGGGAGCGGAGAGACCCAGTACTTC. Translated: CASSLVGSGETQYF.

This clonotype was seen only a few times. The chain combines TRBV10-3 with TRBJ2-7, with a possible D match to TRBD1 (6 bases). This CDR3 has 14 residues. V lost 2 bases and J 2 bases, leaving 10 bases between the germline ends. CDR1 and CDR2 (germline): ENHRY, SYGVKD. The CDR3: CAISERDTTYEQYF. The CDR3 bases are TGTGCCATCAGTGAGAGGGACACGACCTACGAGCAGTACTTC.

The chain employs TRBV23-1 and TRBJ1-1; D call uncertain. TRBV23-1 is an open reading frame, and its role is uncertain. CDR3 length equals 15 residues. Trimming cost V 4 bases and J 1 base, with 13 bases left between them. The CDR3 DNA is TGCGCCAGCAGTCTCGAGATTGGGGAGAACACTGAAGCTTTCTTT. Its protein product is CASSLEIGENTEAFF.

The chain is built from TRBV15 and TRBJ2-1; 10 bases are shared with TRBD2. This CDR3 contains 15 residues. Looked up from germline, CDR1 is LNHNV and CDR2 is YYDKDF (reference sequence). With V trimmed by 4 bases and J by 7 bases, 7 bases remained unmatched. The CDR3, as DNA: TGTGCCACCAGCAAGCAGCGGGAGGGCAGGAATGAGCAGTTCTTC. Protein sequence: CATSKQREGRNEQFF.

The chain has TRBV20-1 and TRBJ2-3; D remains unclear. V shed 3 bases and J shed 2 bases, with 3 bases lying between them. Germline V CDR1 and CDR2: DFQATT, SNEGSKA (reference sequence). The CDR3 loop spans 11 amino acids. The CDR3 DNA sequence: TGCAGTGCTAGGCCCACAGATACGCAGTATTTT. Translating it yields CSARPTDTQYF.

This chain links TRBV6-2 or TRBV6-3 with TRBJ2-3; 8 bases agree with TRBD2. The V and J ends lost 8 bases and 5 bases, in that order; junction bases with no gene match: 15. The CDR3 contains 16 residues. Germline CDR1 MNHEY, CDR2 SVGEGT. The CDR3 DNA reads TGTGCCAGCCGAGACCCGCCGGGACTAGTAGAAGATACGCAGTATTTT. Its translation: CASRDPPGLVEDTQYF.

This sequence joins TRBV20-1 and TRBJ1-1; 10 bases fit TRBD1. After removal of 3 bases from V and 4 bases from J, the junction contained 2 bases not matched to a gene. Germline assignment: CDR1 DFQATT and CDR2 SNEGSKA (reference sequence). CDR3 length: 13 amino acids. CDR3 sequence: CSASGDRGTEAFF. CDR3 coding DNA: TGCAGTGCTAGTGGGGACAGGGGCACTGAAGCTTTCTTT.

This clonotype was counted a few times. V usage is TRBV7-8 and J usage is TRBJ2-4; D unclear. V was trimmed by 1 base and J by 1 base, leaving 5 bases between them. Germline CDR1 and CDR2: SGHVS and FQNEAQ. The CDR3 runs 14 residues. CDR3 sequence (DNA): TGTGCCAGCAGCTTAGGGGTCGCCAAAAACATTCAGTACTTC. Residues: CASSLGVAKNIQYF. The full variable domain, its missing parts supplied by reference TRBV7-8 and TRBJ2-4, is GAGVSQSPRYKVAKRGQDVALRCDPISGHVSLFWYQQALGQGPEFLTYFQNEAQLDKSGLPSDRFFAERPEGSVSTLKIQRTQQEDSAVYLCASSLGVAKNIQYFGAGTRLSVL.

The chain is built from TRBV6-5 and TRBJ1-5; a possible D gene is TRBD1 (6 bases). The V end lost 2 bases, the J end lost 2 bases, and 19 bases lay between the germline ends. The CDR3 totals 18 residues. CDR1 is MNHEY and CDR2 is SVGAGI in the germline V gene. The CDR3 sequence is CASSYQRTGGIGNQPQHF. CDR3 bases: TGTGCCAGCAGTTACCAAAGAACTGGGGGCATTGGCAATCAGCCCCAGCATTTT.

The V call is TRBV20-1, the J call TRBJ1-5; weak D call: TRBD1 (6 bases). Germline CDR1 DFQATT, CDR2 SNEGSKA (reference sequence). CDR3 length: 14 amino acids. V lost 6 bases and J lost 6, with 18 bases in between. The CDR3 sequence: CSAREQGTRQPQHF. DNA for the CDR3: TGCAGTGCGAGGGAACAGGGAACACGTCAGCCCCAGCATTTT.

This chain uses TRBV4-2 with TRBJ1-1; 9 nucleotides agree with TRBD1. This CDR3 comprises 15 residues. Germline assignment: CDR1 LGHNA and CDR2 YNFKEQ. After removal of 4 bases from V and 3 bases from J, the junction contained 6 bases not matched to a gene. The CDR3 sequence: CASSRKGQGDTEAFF. The CDR3 nucleotides are TGTGCCAGCAGCCGAAAGGGACAGGGCGACACTGAAGCTTTCTTT.

This sequence joins TRBV2 and TRBJ1-6; tentative D call: TRBD1 (6 bases). Germline CDR1 SNHLY, CDR2 FYNNEI. This CDR3 is built from 14 residues. The V end lost 6 bases, the J end lost 10 bases, and 16 bases lay between the germline ends. The CDR3 sequence is CASSEDSVYSPLHF. CDR3 DNA: TGTGCCAGCAGCGAGGACAGTGTGTACTCACCCCTCCACTTT.

This clonotype showed up just a few times. The chain uses TRBV19 and TRBJ2-7; D possibly corresponds to TRBD1 (6 bases). The V gene lost 6 bases and the J gene lost 0 bases, with 15 bases spanning the gap. The CDR3 is made up of 15 amino acids. The germline CDR1 and CDR2 sequences are LNHDA and SQIVND (reference sequence). The CDR3 DNA sequence: TGTGCCAGTAGCCCTGAGCAGGGGAACTCCTACGAGCAGTACTTC. It codes for CASSPEQGNSYEQYF.